This TCR beta chain was documented in a study of T cells in localized non-small cell lung cancer. Study observations and caveats: Of the tissues analyzed, uninvolved adjacent lung showed maximal T cell clonality, greater than tumor. Among the top 100 tumor clones, a median about 57 appeared in adjacent lung. Heterogeneity remains possible because sequencing was limited to only one tumor region.

Concerning this clone: As yet, its antigen is unknown.

The protocol was immunoSEQ multiplex PCR, while the TCRdb copy is restricted to in-frame clones and leaves out a portion. The profile shows roughly 48,000 clones, 60% to 85% of them singletons. This CDR3 has 14 amino acids. V lost 7 bases and J 3 bases, leaving 15 bases between the germline ends. Germline V lookup: CDR1 SGHTA, CDR2 FQGNSA. The rearrangement links TRBV7-2 to TRBJ1-1; tentatively, D is TRBD1 (6 bases). This receptor was obtained from a woman aged 35 to 75 with stage II lung adenocarcinoma. Here the sequenced sample was PBMCs, taken before any cancer treatment. CDR3 in amino acids: CASTQGGWDTEAFF. CDR3 nucleotide sequence: TGTGCCAGCACCCAAGGGGGGTGGGACACTGAAGCTTTCTTT.